These 29 T cell receptor beta chains originate from one sample sequenced in a study of OX40 agonist ivuxolimab in advanced cancers. Sequencing was performed with immunoSEQ multiplex PCR; in TCRdb, only in-frame clones are kept and a portion is missing. Of fewer than 90,000 clones detected, roughly 80% appear once; the ten largest clones hold 0.9% to 1.2%. The sequences come from CD4+ or CD8+ T cells sorted from blood, collected in a trial of the OX40 agonist ivuxolimab. Source of these receptors: an adult with an advanced solid tumor such as melanoma, head and neck, liver or kidney cancer.

The CDR3 sequence: CASSQGGTVQETQYF. The CDR3 nucleotides are TGTGCCAGCAGCCAAGGCGGAACCGTCCAAGAGACCCAGTACTTC. The chain joins TRBV5-4 to TRBJ2-5; unclear D gene. V was trimmed by 4 bases and J by 1 base, leaving 14 bases between them. The CDR3 sequence is 15 residues long. Germline CDR1 and CDR2: SGHNT and YYREEE (reference sequence).

This chain joins TRBV27 and TRBJ1-2, with 7 bases matching TRBD1. In germline, CDR1 is MNHEY, CDR2 SMNVEV (reference sequence). The length of the CDR3 is 14 residues. The junction had 4 bases not matched to a gene; V was cut back by 1 base and J by 5 bases. The CDR3 region is CASSLLQGTYGYTF. The CDR3 nucleotides read TGTGCCAGCAGTTTATTACAGGGGACGTATGGCTACACCTTC.

The V call is TRBV5-1, the J call TRBJ2-7; 9 bases are shared with TRBD1. J was trimmed by 5 bases and V by 0 bases; bases with no gene match: 9. Germline assignment: CDR1 SGHRS and CDR2 YFSETQ. CDR3 length: 16 residues. DNA of the CDR3: TGCGCCAGCAGCTTGGGCCCTCCGGGACAGGGTCACGAGCAGTACTTC. It yields the protein CASSLGPPGQGHEQYF.

The chain employs TRBV6-6 and TRBJ2-1, with D unresolved. Deletions cut 7 bases from V and 6 bases from J, with 7 bases between. Germline V gene data show CDR1 as MNHNY and CDR2 as SVGAGI (reference sequence). This CDR3 comprises 11 residues. The CDR3 DNA is TGTGCCAGCAAAGTACCCAATGAGCAGTTCTTC. It yields the protein CASKVPNEQFF.

V gene TRBV7-2 combines with J gene TRBJ2-2; D is undetermined. Germline CDR1 is SGHTA and CDR2 is FQGNSA. This CDR3 has 12 amino acids. V gave up 3 bases and J gave up 5 bases, with 4 bases separating them. In nucleotides, the CDR3 is TGTGCCAGCAGCTTGGATACCGGGGAGCTGTTTTTT. This encodes CASSLDTGELFF.

This chain uses TRBV18 with TRBJ2-2; weak D call: TRBD1 (6 bases). CDR3 size: 15 residues. Germline assignment: CDR1 KGHSH and CDR2 LQKENI. Deletions cut 2 bases from V and 1 base from J, with 8 bases between. The CDR3: CASSPRTVNTGELFF. The CDR3 DNA reads as TGTGCCAGCTCACCAAGGACAGTGAACACCGGGGAGCTGTTTTTT. Together with reference TRBV18 and TRBJ2-2, the CDR3 gives the full variable domain: NAGVMQNPRHLVRRRGQEARLRCSPMKGHSHVYWYRQLPEEGLKFMVYLQKENIIDESGMPKERFSAEFPKEGPSILRIQQVVRGDSAAYFCASSPRTVNTGELFFGEGSRLTVL.

The CDR3 DNA sequence: TGTGCCAGCAGCAGGTGGGGGACTAGCGGACAAGAGACCCAGTACTTC. It is translated as CASSRWGTSGQETQYF. The chain combines TRBV5-6 with TRBJ2-5; 11 bases agree with TRBD2. V was clipped by 4 bases and J by 2 bases; unmatched bases: 7. This CDR3 is 16 amino acids long. Per the germline V gene, CDR1 is SGHDT and CDR2 is YYEEEE. The full variable domain, with the rest looked up from reference TRBV5-6 and TRBJ2-5, is DAGVTQSPTHLIKTRGQQVTLRCSPKSGHDTVSWYQQALGQGPQFIFQYYEEEERQRGNFPDRFSGHQFPNYSSELNVNALLLGDSALYLCASSRWGTSGQETQYFGPGTRLLVL.

V is TRBV6-1 and J is TRBJ1-5; TRBD1 matches at 9 bases. CDR3 size: 15 residues. With 7 bases clipped from V and 2 bases from J, the junction kept 6 bases outside the gene matches. Germline loops: CDR1 MNHNS, CDR2 SASEGT. CDR3 nucleotides: TGTGCCAGCACATCGGGACAGGGTGGCAATCAGCCCCAGCATTTT. Translated: CASTSGQGGNQPQHF.

The chain uses TRBV6-5 and TRBJ1-5; maybe TRBD1 (6 bases). The CDR3 length is 13 residues. Germline V gives CDR1 MNHEY, CDR2 SVGAGI. V dropped 6 bases and J dropped 6 bases, with 12 bases sitting between them. DNA of the CDR3: TGTGCCAGCAGGGAGACAGGAGTTCAGCCCCAGCATTTT. Its protein is CASRETGVQPQHF.

The DNA for the CDR3 is TGTGCCAGCAGTGAAGACAGGGCTTCCTACAATGAGCAGTTCTTC. Its protein product is CASSEDRASYNEQFF. This chain joins TRBV27 and TRBJ2-1; 7 nucleotides match TRBD1. The ends lost 5 bases at V and 1 base at J; junction bases unmatched: 5. Germline assignment: CDR1 MNHEY and CDR2 SMNVEV (reference sequence). CDR3 length: 15 amino acids.

The J gene is TRBJ2-5, the V gene TRBV5-1; 7 bases are a match to TRBD1. Germline V lookup: CDR1 SGHRS, CDR2 YFSETQ. The CDR3 is 14 amino acids. V lost 3 bases to trimming and J lost 1 base; unmatched junction nucleotides: 3. The chain's CDR3 is CASSSSGGQETQYF. The CDR3 DNA is TGCGCCAGCAGCTCATCAGGGGGCCAAGAGACCCAGTACTTC. Full variable domain (missing parts from reference TRBV5-1 and TRBJ2-5): KAGVTQTPRYLIKTRGQQVTLSCSPISGHRSVSWYQQTPGQGLQFLFEYFSETQRNKGNFPGRFSGRQFSNSRSEMNVSTLELGDSALYLCASSSSGGQETQYFGPGTRLLVL.

This rearrangement joins TRBV6-1 to TRBJ2-5, with 16 bases lining up with TRBD2. Germline V gives CDR1 MNHNS, CDR2 SASEGT. CDR3 length equals 16 residues. The V and J ends lost 4 bases and 5 bases, in that order; junction bases with no gene match: 4. CDR3 region: CASSAGTSGGAETQYF. In DNA form, the CDR3 reads TGTGCCAGCAGTGCGGGGACTAGCGGGGGGGCGGAGACCCAGTACTTC.

This sequence joins TRBV6-1 and TRBJ2-5; 9 positions agree with TRBD1. The CDR3 loop spans 18 amino acids. Germline trimming cut 4 bases from V and 5 bases from J; bases unmatched to any gene: 17. CDR1 is MNHNS, CDR2 SASEGT, per germline. CDR3 protein: CASSAVPPETGGWETQYF. The CDR3, as DNA: TGTGCCAGCAGTGCTGTCCCCCCCGAAACAGGGGGCTGGGAGACCCAGTACTTC.

The chain employs TRBV18 and TRBJ1-2; 11 bases are shared with TRBD1. CDR1 and CDR2 from the germline V gene are KGHSH and LQKENI. This CDR3 has 15 amino acids. Trimming at V came to 5 bases and at J to 1 base, leaving 3 bases not matched to a gene. CDR3 region: CASSVGQGVNYGYTF. In nucleotides, the CDR3 is TGTGCCAGCTCAGTGGGACAGGGGGTTAACTATGGCTACACCTTC.

The V gene is TRBV7-2, the J gene TRBJ2-2; D uncertain. This CDR3 is built from 15 residues. Germline CDR1 reads SGHTA; CDR2 reads FQGNSA. The V and J ends lost 0 bases and 2 bases respectively, with 7 bases between them. CDR3 region: CASSLASLNTGELFF. As DNA, the CDR3 is TGTGCCAGCAGCTTAGCGTCGCTTAACACCGGGGAGCTGTTTTTT.

This chain connects TRBV19 to TRBJ2-7; D perhaps matches TRBD1 (7 bases). Between the trimmed V and J ends, which lost 4 bases and 3 bases, there was a span of 22 bases. This CDR3 spans 17 amino acids. Germline V lookup: CDR1 LNHDA, CDR2 SQIVND (reference sequence). The CDR3 here is CASSTGGRAGNFYEQYF. CDR3 nucleotides: TGTGCCAGTAGTACAGGGGGGCGGGCTGGAAATTTCTACGAGCAGTACTTC.

The chain links TRBV5-1 to TRBJ2-7; D is ambiguous. Germline values: CDR1 SGHRS, CDR2 YFSETQ. V lost 5 bases to trimming and J lost 1 base, with 16 bases between them. This CDR3 region has 15 residues. The CDR3 DNA follows: TGCGCCAGCAGTATAAGTATAGGCCCGTCCTACGAGCAGTACTTC. Translation: CASSISIGPSYEQYF.

This clone was counted between two and nine times. This sequence joins TRBV6-5 and TRBJ2-1; TRBD2 agrees at 8 bases. With V trimmed by 8 bases and J by 8 bases, 11 bases remained unmatched. The CDR3 covers 14 residues. CDR1 is MNHEY and CDR2 is SVGAGI in the germline V gene. This CDR3 reads CASSRGAKSHEQFF. The CDR3 nucleotides read TGTGCCAGCTCGCGGGGGGCAAAGTCCCATGAGCAGTTCTTC.

The rearrangement joins TRBV5-4 to TRBJ2-3; no clear D. Trimming cost V 1 base and J 4 bases, with 7 bases left between them. CDR3 length: 13 residues. CDR1 is SGHNT, CDR2 YYREEE, per germline (reference sequence). CDR3 coding DNA: TGTGCCAGCAGCTTGCCTGGCGCAGATACGCAGTATTTT. Its translation is CASSLPGADTQYF.

This chain connects TRBV15 to TRBJ2-5; D remains ambiguous. The CDR3 totals 14 residues. The V end lost 5 bases, the J end lost 7 bases, and 17 bases lay between the germline ends. The germline gives CDR1 LNHNV, CDR2 YYDKDF (reference sequence). CDR3 sequence (DNA): TGTGCCACCAGCCTAGACATGCCCCCACGGACCCAGTACTTC. Translating gives CATSLDMPPRTQYF.

The rearrangement uses TRBV9 and TRBJ1-4; no firm D call. The CDR3 covers 14 residues. Trimming removed 4 bases at V and 0 bases at J, with 7 bases between. Looked up from germline, CDR1 is SGDLS and CDR2 is YYNGEE. The CDR3 loop reads CASSLEATNEKLFF. The CDR3 coding sequence is TGTGCCAGCAGCCTGGAAGCAACTAATGAAAAACTGTTTTTT. Combining the CDR3 with reference TRBV9 and TRBJ1-4 gives the whole variable domain DSGVTQTPKHLITATGQRVTLRCSPRSGDLSVYWYQQSLDQGLQFLIQYYNGEERAKGNILERFSAQQFPDLHSELNLSSLELGDSALYFCASSLEATNEKLFFGSGTQLSVL.

The chain combines TRBV19 with TRBJ1-2, with 9 nucleotides matching TRBD1. Germline values: CDR1 LNHDA, CDR2 SQIVND (reference sequence). There are 15 residues in the CDR3. The V and J ends lost 3 bases and 5 bases, in that order; junction bases with no gene match: 7. CDR3 sequence: CASSIPDRGRYGYTF. CDR3 nucleotides: TGTGCCAGTAGTATCCCGGACAGGGGAAGATATGGCTACACCTTC. Filled out from reference TRBV19 and TRBJ1-2, the complete variable domain reads DGGITQSPKYLFRKEGQNVTLSCEQNLNHDAMYWYRQDPGQGLRLIYYSQIVNDFQKGDIAEGYSVSREKKESFPLTVTSAQKNPTAFYLCASSIPDRGRYGYTFGSGTRLTVV.

The chain couples TRBV19 to TRBJ2-2; D unresolved. V was clipped by 6 bases and J by 4 bases, with 15 bases between them. CDR1 is LNHDA and CDR2 is SQIVND in the germline V gene (reference sequence). The length of the CDR3 is 15 residues. The CDR3 loop is CASRVGVRTTGELFF. Written as DNA, the CDR3 is TGTGCCAGTAGAGTCGGCGTCAGAACCACCGGGGAGCTGTTTTTT.

V is TRBV9 and J is TRBJ2-2; 10 bases line up with TRBD2. The V segment lost 2 bases and the J segment 6 bases; nucleotides outside the gene matches: 7. The CDR3 runs to 16 residues. Germline CDR1 and CDR2: SGDLS and YYNGEE. CDR3 sequence: CASSVVTSGVAGELFF. The CDR3 region has the DNA TGTGCCAGCAGCGTTGTAACTAGCGGGGTCGCCGGGGAGCTGTTTTTT.

The rearrangement uses TRBV27 and TRBJ1-6; 9 positions match TRBD1. The junction had 8 bases not matched to a gene; V was cut back by 5 bases and J by 0 bases. The CDR3 length is 18 residues. Germline CDR1 and CDR2: MNHEY and SMNVEV (reference sequence). CDR3 in DNA: TGTGCCAGCAGTCCCGGGACAGGGAGTAGCTCCTATAATTCACCCCTCCACTTT. It is translated as CASSPGTGSSSYNSPLHF.

The CDR3 region is CATSRDRGRETQYF. CDR3 nucleotides: TGTGCCACCAGTCGGGACAGGGGGAGAGAGACCCAGTACTTC. The V and J genes are TRBV15 and TRBJ2-5, with 11 bases fitting TRBD1. V shed 6 bases, J shed 4 bases, and the junction held 4 bases outside the gene matches. CDR1 and CDR2 from the germline V gene are LNHNV and YYDKDF (reference sequence). CDR3 size: 14 residues.

This clone was counted a single time. The J gene is TRBJ2-2, the V gene TRBV9; 13 bases match TRBD2. The J segment lost 5 bases and the V segment lost 4 bases, leaving 2 bases of the junction unmatched. From germline, CDR1 is SGDLS and CDR2 YYNGEE. CDR3 length: 15 amino acids. DNA of the CDR3: TGTGCCAGCAGCTTACTAGCGGGGGGGACCGGGGAGCTGTTTTTT. It specifies CASSLLAGGTGELFF.

The J gene is TRBJ1-5, the V gene TRBV21-1; the table assigns TRBD1, which was not confirmed against the DNA. TRBV21-1 is given as a pseudogene. The CDR3 has 16 residues. This CDR3 is CASSKILGQIHQPQHF. The CDR3 coding sequence is TGTGCCAGCAGTAAGATATTGGGACAGATCCATCAGCCCCAGCATTTT.

The CDR3 is CASRSGDSPKTYEQYF. In nucleotides, the CDR3 is TGTGCCAGCAGGTCGGGGGACTCCCCAAAGACCTACGAGCAGTACTTC. This chain uses TRBV21-1 with TRBJ2-7; TRBD2 is the table's D call, not checked against the DNA. TRBV21-1 is a pseudogene segment. The CDR3 has 16 amino acids.